This entry lists 22 T cell receptor beta chains sequenced from one sample in a study of T cells in Graves' hyperthyroidism and ophthalmopathy. Amplification of TCR beta CDR3 regions used RNA as the template. A set of HTBI primers served as the primers for a first-round RT-PCR of the TCR CDR3. Each CDR3 protein gets one entry after TCRdb re-called the multiplex PCR reads with MiXCR. The sample includes about 640,000 distinct CDR3 sequences, 20% seen only once; the top ten take about 34%. Sequenced input: blood. The receptor set was obtained from a man under 40 with Graves' ophthalmopathy.

This clonotype turned up a few times. The chain is built from TRBV5-5 and TRBJ2-7; D not certain. Trimming shortened V by 0 bases and J by 0 bases, and 4 bases separated the two germline ends. CDR1 is SGHKS, CDR2 YYEKEE, per germline (reference sequence). The CDR3 is made up of 13 amino acids. The CDR3 protein is CASSLVASYEQYF. The CDR3 DNA reads as TGTGCCAGCAGCTTGGTTGCCTCCTACGAGCAGTACTTC.

Only a few counts were recorded for this clonotype. The J gene is TRBJ1-1, the V gene TRBV28; D ambiguous. The CDR3 runs to 13 residues. Germline V gene sequence: CDR1 MDHEN, CDR2 SYDVKM. V was pared by 10 bases and J by 0 bases, with 12 bases between. The CDR3 sequence: CAISVAMNTEAFF. The CDR3 DNA follows: TGTGCCATCTCCGTAGCGATGAACACTGAAGCTTTCTTT.

This clonotype was found a few times. The chain carries TRBV5-1 and TRBJ2-5; TRBD2 is a possible D gene (5 bases). The ends were cut back, 0 bases at V and 2 bases at J, with 11 bases in the middle. Germline V gives CDR1 SGHRS, CDR2 YFSETQ. CDR3 length equals 15 residues. DNA of the CDR3: TGCGCCAGCAGCTTGGCCGGGGTGATACAAGAGACCCAGTACTTC. As protein: CASSLAGVIQETQYF.

This clonotype has just a few counts. Mismatch with germline at one junction end may stem from a read error. The J gene is TRBJ2-5, the V gene TRBV4-1; the D gene could be TRBD1 or TRBD2 (5 bases each). The CDR3 length is 17 residues. The germline CDR1 and CDR2 sequences are MGHRA and YSYEKL. CDR3: CASSPSGTADPREAQYF. CDR3 nucleotide sequence: TGCGCCAGCAGCCCATCCGGGACCGCCGATCCAAGAGAGGCCCAGTACTTC.

Ten or more counts support this clonotype. The chain carries TRBV5-1 and TRBJ2-1; 10 bases fit TRBD1. The CDR3 spans 15 residues. V trimming: 3 bases; J trimming: 3 bases; junction bases outside the gene matches: 3. The germline V gene encodes CDR1 SGHRS and CDR2 YFSETQ. DNA of the CDR3: TGCGCCAGCAGCTCGGGACAGGGGTACTACAATGAGCAGTTCTTC. Its translation is CASSSGQGYYNEQFF.

This rearrangement joins TRBV7-6 to TRBJ1-2; maybe TRBD1 (5 bases). Germline CDR1 is SGHVS and CDR2 is FNYEAQ. This CDR3 comprises 13 residues. The germline V and J ends were trimmed by 5 bases and 9 bases, with 16 bases remaining between them. The CDR3 sequence: CASSGDGASSYTF. The CDR3 region has the DNA TGTGCCAGCAGCGGTGACGGGGCAAGTAGCTACACCTTC.

Concerning this clonotype itself: An end of the junction does not agree with germline; a read error may underlie this. CDR3 amino acids: CSARDAGGGDTQYF. DNA of the CDR3: TGCAGTGCCAGAGACGCAGGTGGGGGAGATACGCAGTATTTT. The rearrangement joins TRBV20-1 to TRBJ2-3, with D perhaps being TRBD1 or TRBD2 (5 bases each). CDR1 is DFQATT and CDR2 is SNEGSKA in the germline V gene (reference sequence). The CDR3 is made up of 14 amino acids.

The chain uses TRBV5-6 and TRBJ2-5; D is possibly TRBD1 (5 bases). In germline, CDR1 is SGHDT, CDR2 YYEEEE. V lost 2 bases and J 2 bases, leaving 10 bases between the germline ends. There are 14 residues in the CDR3. CDR3 sequence reads: CASSFYRLQETQYF. The CDR3 nucleotides are TGTGCCAGCAGCTTTTACAGGTTACAAGAGACCCAGTACTTC.

This clonotype was found once. DNA of the CDR3: TGCAGCGTTGAAGATTACGTAGGAAACACCATATATTTT. It translates to CSVEDYVGNTIYF. This chain links TRBV29-1 with TRBJ1-3; no reliable D call. Germline V lookup: CDR1 SQVTM, CDR2 ANQGSEA. The CDR3 extends over 13 amino acids. Trimming stripped 0 bases from V and 4 bases from J, with 7 bases between.

The chain recombines TRBV7-2 with TRBJ2-2; D is perhaps TRBD1 (5 bases). Germline V gene data show CDR1 as SGHTA and CDR2 as FQGNSA. The CDR3 contains 15 residues. V lost 1 base to trimming and J lost 4 bases, with 10 bases between them. The CDR3 sequence is CASSLGGLSTGELFF. The CDR3 DNA sequence: TGTGCCAGCAGCTTAGGGGGCCTGAGCACCGGGGAGCTGTTTTTT.

In its sample, this clonotype was seen many times. V gene TRBV28 combines with J gene TRBJ1-2; D unresolved. V dropped 4 bases and J dropped 8 bases, with 17 bases sitting between them. Germline V CDR1 and CDR2: MDHEN, SYDVKM. The CDR3 is 14 amino acids. CDR3 bases: TGTGCCAGCAGTTCCCTGACCCTTCCCCACGGCTACACCTTC. This gives the protein CASSSLTLPHGYTF.

The V call is TRBV11-3, the J call TRBJ1-5; D gene ambiguous. CDR1 is SGHNT, CDR2 YENEEA, per germline. Trimming shortened V by 1 base and J by 0 bases, and 19 bases separated the two germline ends. This CDR3 has 19 amino acids. The CDR3 DNA reads as TGTGCCAGCAGCTTAGGAACAGTACGATGTGGATCTAGCAATCAGCCCCAGCATTTT. Its protein is CASSLGTVRCGSSNQPQHF.

At least ten counts were recorded for this clonotype. This sequence joins TRBV11-2 and TRBJ2-4, with TRBD2 as a possible D gene (6 bases). Germline V gene lookup returns CDR1 SGHAT and CDR2 FQNNGV. The CDR3 runs 15 residues. Trimming cost V 5 bases and J 7 bases, with 18 bases left between them. CDR3 residues: CASSTAEGRGNIQYF. CDR3 in DNA: TGTGCCAGCAGCACAGCGGAGGGACGGGGTAACATTCAGTACTTC.

There are many counts of this clonotype. This chain links TRBV7-9 with TRBJ2-1; 9 bases match TRBD2. V shed 3 bases, J shed 6 bases, and the junction held 12 bases outside the gene matches. The CDR3 is 17 residues long. Germline V gives CDR1 SEHNR, CDR2 FQNEAQ (reference sequence). The chain's CDR3 is CASSFPLAGGPSNEQFF. Written as DNA, the CDR3 is TGTGCCAGCAGCTTTCCCCTTGCGGGAGGGCCAAGCAATGAGCAGTTCTTC.

This clonotype was observed a few times. The CDR3 is CASRRTKVDEQFF. The CDR3 bases are TGTGCCAGCCGACGGACTAAGGTCGATGAGCAGTTCTTC. The genes are TRBV7-8 and TRBJ2-1; maybe TRBD2 (6 bases). The V end was cut by 8 bases, the J end by 8 bases, with 16 bases between. Germline CDR1 and CDR2: SGHVS and FQNEAQ. The CDR3 spans 13 residues.

The table lists this clonotype with a few counts. The chain employs TRBV20-1 and TRBJ1-5, with D tentatively TRBD1 (5 bases). Trimming pared 0 bases from V and 0 bases from J, leaving 15 bases between. This CDR3 is 17 amino acids long. Germline CDR1 is DFQATT and CDR2 is SNEGSKA (reference sequence). The CDR3 loop is CSAREGGGSYSNQPQHF. The CDR3 bases are TGCAGTGCTAGAGAGGGCGGGGGGAGTTATAGCAATCAGCCCCAGCATTTT.

This clonotype occurred a few times. The chain uses TRBV20-1 and TRBJ2-3; weak D call: TRBD2 (5 bases). Germline V gives CDR1 DFQATT, CDR2 SNEGSKA (reference sequence). This CDR3 spans 15 amino acids. Trimming cost V 0 bases and J 7 bases, with 17 bases left between them. CDR3 sequence reads: CSAREETGSMNTQYF. The CDR3 coding sequence is TGCAGTGCTAGAGAGGAGACGGGAAGTATGAATACGCAGTATTTT.

This rearrangement joins TRBV28 to TRBJ2-7; D is uncertain. Looked up from germline, CDR1 is MDHEN and CDR2 is SYDVKM. The V end was cut by 5 bases, the J end by 3 bases, with 5 bases between. This CDR3 spans 11 amino acids. The CDR3 bases are TGTGCCAGCAGTACCTTCTACGAGCAGTACTTC. It codes for CASSTFYEQYF.

This clonotype was counted only a few times. The CDR3 sequence: CASSLEDGGRNGYTF. CDR3 sequence (DNA): TGTGCCAGCAGTTTAGAGGATGGGGGGCGGAATGGCTACACCTTC. V is TRBV28 and J is TRBJ1-2; D is possibly TRBD1 (6 bases). The CDR3 consists of 15 residues. Trimming left V 2 bases short and J 6 bases short, with 16 bases between. The germline gives CDR1 MDHEN, CDR2 SYDVKM.

The chain carries TRBV20-1 and TRBJ2-1; 7 nucleotides line up with TRBD2. Trimming cost V 6 bases and J 5 bases; bases outside gene matches: 16. The length of the CDR3 is 16 residues. Germline CDR1 and CDR2: DFQATT and SNEGSKA (reference sequence). CDR3 sequence: CSAYSSWAGDNNEQFF. As DNA, the CDR3 is TGCAGTGCGTACTCCTCCTGGGCGGGAGATAACAATGAGCAGTTCTTC.

This clonotype was recorded once. The chain is built from TRBV27 and TRBJ2-1, with TRBD2 as a possible D gene (5 bases). This CDR3 is 15 amino acids long. The V and J ends lost 7 bases and 1 base respectively, with 14 bases between them. Germline CDR1 is MNHEY and CDR2 is SMNVEV (reference sequence). For the CDR3, the DNA is TGTGCCAGCAAAGTCCCAGCGGAATCCTACAATGAGCAGTTCTTC. Encoded protein: CASKVPAESYNEQFF.

There are a few counts of this clonotype. The J gene is TRBJ2-7, the V gene TRBV10-3, with TRBD2 matching over 8 bases. The CDR3 totals 15 residues. V dropped 2 bases and J dropped 2; count of bases not matched to a gene: 5. Germline values: CDR1 ENHRY, CDR2 SYGVKD. Here the CDR3 DNA reads TGTGCCATCAGTGAGACGGGAGGGTATACCTACGAGCAGTACTTC. Translation gives CAISETGGYTYEQYF.